One and the same sample provided the 32 T cell receptor beta chains below, sequenced in a study of T cell responses to AZD1222 COVID-19 vaccine. TCRdb keeps only in-frame clones here, not all; method: immunoSEQ multiplex PCR. The repertoire holds roughly 120,000 clones, about 90% seen once, with over 6.5% in the top ten. The specimen comprised peripheral blood, sampled on day 0 of AZD1222 vaccination. The receptors come from an adult in good health.

The chain links TRBV29-1 to TRBJ1-2; tentatively, D is TRBD1 (5 bases). With 3 bases removed from V and 4 bases from J, the gap between germline ends came to 12 bases. CDR3 length: 13 amino acids. Germline V gene data show CDR1 as SQVTM and CDR2 as ANQGSEA. The CDR3 protein is CSVDWPGLYGYTF. Written as DNA, the CDR3 is TGCAGCGTTGACTGGCCGGGACTCTATGGCTACACCTTC.

The chain recombines TRBV5-6 with TRBJ1-5; a weak D match, TRBD1 (5 bases). Germline assignment: CDR1 SGHDT and CDR2 YYEEEE. V lost 2 bases, J lost 9 bases, and 9 bases lay in between. The CDR3 runs 12 residues. CDR3 in amino acids: CASSFQGAPQHF. The DNA of the CDR3 is TGTGCCAGCAGCTTTCAAGGGGCGCCCCAGCATTTT.

This clone was counted once. The chain joins TRBV3-1 (or the pseudogene TRBV3-2) to TRBJ1-4, with unresolved D. Per the germline V gene, CDR1 is LGHDT and CDR2 is YNNKEL (reference sequence). The germline V and J ends were trimmed by 3 bases and 4 bases, with 12 bases remaining between them. This CDR3 is 15 amino acids long. The CDR3 here is CASSHLGVYNEKLFF. In nucleotides, the CDR3 is TGTGCCAGCAGCCACCTCGGGGTCTATAATGAAAAACTGTTTTTT.

The genes are TRBV28 and TRBJ2-3; TRBD2 agrees at 11 bases. This CDR3 contains 16 residues. The V segment lost 6 bases and the J segment 5 bases; nucleotides outside the gene matches: 10. Germline lookup yields CDR1 MDHEN and CDR2 SYDVKM. The CDR3 spells CASRPPSGGSLDTQYF. The CDR3 region has the DNA TGTGCCAGCAGGCCACCTAGCGGGGGGTCTTTAGATACGCAGTATTTT.

The rearrangement uses TRBV4-1 and TRBJ2-3, with 11 bases matching TRBD2. CDR3 size: 15 residues. The ends lost 1 base at V and 6 bases at J; junction bases unmatched: 3. Germline loops: CDR1 MGHRA, CDR2 YSYEKL. The CDR3, as DNA: TGCGCCAGCAGCCAAGTAGCGGGGGGGTCTGATACGCAGTATTTT. Its protein is CASSQVAGGSDTQYF.

The rearrangement joins TRBV4-1 to TRBJ1-6; 9 nucleotides agree with TRBD1. The V gene's germline CDR1 is MGHRA and CDR2 YSYEKL. CDR3 size: 15 residues. V dropped 2 bases and J dropped 7; count of bases not matched to a gene: 3. For the CDR3, the DNA is TGCGCCAGCAGCCAATTGGGACAGGGAAATTCACCCCTCCACTTT. The encoded protein is CASSQLGQGNSPLHF.

The J gene is TRBJ1-5, the V gene TRBV7-9; D call uncertain. Trimming cost V 4 bases and J 5 bases, with 9 bases left between them. The length of the CDR3 is 13 residues. Per the germline V gene, CDR1 is SEHNR and CDR2 is FQNEAQ (reference sequence). For the CDR3, the DNA is TGTGCCAGCAGCTCAGGTTTCGATCAGCCCCAGCATTTT. Its protein product is CASSSGFDQPQHF. Based on the CDR3 plus reference TRBV7-9 and TRBJ1-5, the full variable domain is DTGVSQNPRHKITKRGQNVTFRCDPISEHNRLYWYRQTLGQGPEFLTYFQNEAQLEKSRLLSDRFSAERPKGSFSTLEIQRTEQGDSAMYLCASSSGFDQPQHFGDGTRLSIL.

The gene calls are TRBV18 and TRBJ1-2, with D possibly matching TRBD1 (5 bases). CDR1 is KGHSH and CDR2 is LQKENI in the germline V gene. This CDR3 has 14 amino acids. Trimming pared 3 bases from V and 8 bases from J, leaving 16 bases between. In nucleotides, the CDR3 is TGTGCCAGCTCACCCGGGGGAGAGGGGCTCGGCTACACCTTC. Translating gives CASSPGGEGLGYTF.

In DNA form, the CDR3 reads TGTGCCTGGAGGTACGCCGGAGTATGGAACACCGGGGAGCTGTTTTTT. Its protein product is CAWRYAGVWNTGELFF. This chain connects TRBV30 to TRBJ2-2; D is unresolved. V was shortened by 3 bases and J by 1 base, with 15 bases between the two germline ends. The germline V gene encodes CDR1 GTSNPN and CDR2 SVGIG (reference sequence). This CDR3 spans 16 amino acids.

The chain links TRBV5-6 to TRBJ2-7; perhaps D is TRBD1 or TRBD2 (5 bases each). Germline CDR1 is SGHDT and CDR2 is YYEEEE. The CDR3 spans 13 residues. The V and J ends lost 4 bases and 1 base respectively, with 9 bases between them. The CDR3 spells CASSLGESYEQYF. CDR3 coding DNA: TGTGCCAGCAGCCTGGGGGAGTCCTACGAGCAGTACTTC.

This sequence joins TRBV13 and TRBJ2-7; TRBD2 aligns across 8 bases. The J segment lost 6 bases and the V segment lost 4 bases, leaving 14 bases of the junction unmatched. This CDR3 is 16 amino acids long. Looked up from germline, CDR1 is PRHDT and CDR2 is FYEKMQ (reference sequence). For the CDR3, the DNA is TGTGCCAGCAGCTATCAACCGGGACTAGTCATAGGCGAGCAGTACTTC. Residues: CASSYQPGLVIGEQYF.

This chain uses TRBV23-1 with TRBJ1-5; 10 bases match TRBD1. TRBV23-1 is sorted into the ORF group, with uncertain function. The CDR3 runs to 16 residues. J lost 3 bases, V lost 6 bases, and 8 bases had no gene match. The CDR3 DNA sequence: TGCGCCAGCAGGCGGCTCGGGACAGGGGCCAATCAGCCCCAGCATTTT. Its protein is CASRRLGTGANQPQHF.

This chain joins TRBV24-1 and TRBJ2-2, with unresolved D. V gave up 7 bases and J gave up 1 base, with 12 bases separating them. The CDR3 loop spans 15 amino acids. Germline CDR1 reads KGHDR; CDR2 reads SFDVKD. The CDR3, as DNA: TGTGCCACCAGCCGAGTAGCCCAGAACACCGGGGAGCTGTTTTTT. Translated: CATSRVAQNTGELFF.

J is TRBJ1-5 and V is TRBV5-8; D is uncertain. The CDR3 extends over 14 amino acids. Per the germline V gene, CDR1 is SGHTS and CDR2 is YDEGEE. V was clipped by 6 bases and J by 2 bases, with 12 bases between them. CDR3 loop: CASIWASGNQPQHF. Here the CDR3 DNA reads TGTGCCAGCATTTGGGCGTCAGGCAATCAGCCCCAGCATTTT.

The chain employs TRBV27 and TRBJ1-2, with D unresolved. V was pared by 11 bases and J by 3 bases, with 13 bases between. This CDR3 is built from 12 residues. The germline gives CDR1 MNHEY, CDR2 SMNVEV (reference sequence). CDR3 sequence reads: CASGQPYYGYTF. As DNA, the CDR3 is TGTGCCTCGGGCCAGCCTTACTATGGCTACACCTTC.

This clone was seen only once. The chain recombines TRBV19 with TRBJ1-1; no clear D gene. The ends were cut back, 7 bases at V and 3 bases at J, with 12 bases in the middle. This CDR3 contains 13 residues. Germline loops: CDR1 LNHDA, CDR2 SQIVND (reference sequence). CDR3: CASNLDSHTEAFF. The CDR3 DNA reads TGTGCCAGTAATCTGGACTCCCACACTGAAGCTTTCTTT.

The chain combines TRBV24-1 with TRBJ1-2; D call uncertain. Germline V gene data show CDR1 as KGHDR and CDR2 as SFDVKD. This CDR3 has 14 residues. Trimming removed 3 bases at V and 5 bases at J, with 12 bases between. The CDR3 is CATSDPGSGYGYTF. The CDR3 region has the DNA TGTGCCACCAGTGATCCCGGGAGTGGTTATGGCTACACCTTC.

CDR3 region: CASSFGGGTYNEQFF. The CDR3, as DNA: TGTGCCAGCAGCTTCGGCGGGGGAACCTACAATGAGCAGTTCTTC. The chain recombines TRBV5-4 with TRBJ2-1; TRBD2 aligns across 7 bases. In germline, CDR1 is SGHNT, CDR2 YYREEE (reference sequence). The CDR3 totals 15 residues. The V and J ends lost 2 bases and 2 bases, in that order; junction bases with no gene match: 4.

The V call is TRBV28, the J call TRBJ1-5; D uncertain. There are 16 residues in the CDR3. Germline CDR1 MDHEN, CDR2 SYDVKM. V lost 1 base and J 2 bases, leaving 12 bases between the germline ends. CDR3 protein: CASSLFSGKGNQPQHF. The DNA of the CDR3 is TGTGCCAGCAGTTTATTTTCAGGCAAAGGCAATCAGCCCCAGCATTTT.

The chain links TRBV18 to TRBJ2-7; TRBD1 matches at 10 bases. CDR1 and CDR2 from the germline V gene are KGHSH and LQKENI. The junction had 3 bases not matched to a gene; V was cut back by 8 bases and J by 2 bases. The CDR3 is made up of 13 amino acids. Here the CDR3 DNA reads TGTGCCAGCACCGGGACAGGGGCCTACGAGCAGTACTTC. Its translation: CASTGTGAYEQYF.

CDR3 sequence reads: CASSEEGRYGYTF. In DNA form, the CDR3 reads TGTGCCAGCAGTGAAGAGGGGCGTTATGGCTACACCTTC. The chain links TRBV2 to TRBJ1-2; a possible D gene is TRBD1 (5 bases). Looked up from germline, CDR1 is SNHLY and CDR2 is FYNNEI. V was shortened by 1 base and J by 5 bases, with 8 bases between the two germline ends. This CDR3 is built from 13 residues.

The chain is built from TRBV21-1 and TRBJ1-2; whether TRBD1, the table's D call, matches the DNA was not checked. TRBV21-1 corresponds to a pseudogene. This CDR3 spans 12 amino acids. CDR3 amino acids: CASLPGMYGYTF. The DNA for the CDR3 is TGTGCCAGCCTTCCAGGGATGTATGGCTACACCTTC.

The V call is TRBV4-1, the J call TRBJ1-5; D not resolved. The V gene lost 0 bases and the J gene lost 3 bases, with 3 bases spanning the gap. Per the germline V gene, CDR1 is MGHRA and CDR2 is YSYEKL. The CDR3 is made up of 13 amino acids. CDR3: CASSQDPNQPQHF. CDR3 DNA: TGCGCCAGCAGCCAAGATCCCAATCAGCCCCAGCATTTT.

This chain joins TRBV3-1 (or the pseudogene TRBV3-2) and TRBJ1-4, with D uncertain. Trimming stripped 4 bases from V and 8 bases from J, with 14 bases between. The V gene's germline CDR1 is LGHDT and CDR2 YNNKEL (reference sequence). CDR3 length: 14 residues. The CDR3 loop reads CASSPETYMEKLFF. The DNA for the CDR3 is TGTGCCAGCAGCCCCGAGACGTATATGGAAAAACTGTTTTTT.

This clone appeared a single time. The chain uses TRBV4-2 and TRBJ1-4, with D tentatively TRBD1 (6 bases). The germline V gene has CDR1 LGHNA and CDR2 YNFKEQ. With 6 bases removed from V and 1 base from J, the gap between germline ends came to 27 bases. CDR3 length equals 20 residues. CDR3 sequence reads: CASRGPDRINGELTNEKLFF. DNA for the CDR3: TGTGCCAGCAGAGGCCCGGACAGAATCAACGGAGAATTAACTAATGAAAAACTGTTTTTT.

The chain links TRBV29-1 to TRBJ2-5; D possibly corresponds to TRBD1 (6 bases). V dropped 3 bases and J dropped 4 bases, with 9 bases sitting between them. Germline CDR1 and CDR2: SQVTM and ANQGSEA. This CDR3 spans 12 amino acids. The chain's CDR3 is CSVDQGRETQYF. The CDR3 bases are TGCAGCGTTGACCAGGGGAGAGAGACCCAGTACTTC.

The sample holds a few counts of this clone. V and J are TRBV3-1 (or the pseudogene TRBV3-2) and TRBJ2-7; unclear D gene. The CDR3 is 11 residues long. From germline, CDR1 is LGHDT and CDR2 YNNKEL (reference sequence). The V and J ends lost 4 bases and 0 bases respectively, with 1 base between them. The CDR3 coding sequence is TGTGCCAGCAGCCTCTCCTACGAGCAGTACTTC. Its protein is CASSLSYEQYF.

The chain employs TRBV6-5 and TRBJ2-7; D gene unclear. The CDR3 runs 11 residues. The V end was cut by 5 bases, the J end by 4 bases, with 6 bases between. Germline CDR1 MNHEY, CDR2 SVGAGI. The CDR3: CASSPAYEQYF. The CDR3 DNA reads as TGTGCCAGCAGTCCCGCTTACGAGCAGTACTTC.

This clone was counted once. J is TRBJ2-1 and V is TRBV18, with TRBD1 identical over 8 bases. The germline gives CDR1 KGHSH, CDR2 LQKENI. The CDR3 contains 15 residues. V shed 3 bases and J 6 bases; nucleotides not matched to a gene: 7. The CDR3 bases are TGTGCCAGCTCACCCCCGGGACAGGCCTTCAATGAGCAGTTCTTC. Translated, it gives CASSPPGQAFNEQFF.

This sequence joins TRBV6-5 and TRBJ2-5; D remains ambiguous. This CDR3 spans 13 amino acids. Germline V CDR1 and CDR2: MNHEY, SVGAGI. V dropped 5 bases and J dropped 5 bases, with 12 bases sitting between them. Here the CDR3 DNA reads TGTGCCAGCAGTCCCGGTAGTGCGGAGACCCAGTACTTC. Translated, it gives CASSPGSAETQYF.

This clone showed up just once. The chain links TRBV28 to TRBJ2-7; D possibly corresponds to TRBD2 (6 bases). This CDR3 spans 15 amino acids. V lost 1 base and J lost 0, with 10 bases in between. Germline V gene data show CDR1 as MDHEN and CDR2 as SYDVKM. The CDR3 nucleotides are TGTGCCAGCAGTTTATCCGGAGGGAGCTCCTACGAGCAGTACTTC. It encodes CASSLSGGSSYEQYF.

The rearrangement joins TRBV7-6 to TRBJ2-3, with TRBD2 matching over 8 bases. The trim removed 3 bases at V and 0 bases at J, leaving 5 bases unmatched. In germline, CDR1 is SGHVS, CDR2 FNYEAQ. This CDR3 region has 16 residues. The CDR3 DNA sequence: TGTGCCAGCAGCTTCTTACGGGGGGGTAGCACAGATACGCAGTATTTT. This encodes CASSFLRGGSTDTQYF.